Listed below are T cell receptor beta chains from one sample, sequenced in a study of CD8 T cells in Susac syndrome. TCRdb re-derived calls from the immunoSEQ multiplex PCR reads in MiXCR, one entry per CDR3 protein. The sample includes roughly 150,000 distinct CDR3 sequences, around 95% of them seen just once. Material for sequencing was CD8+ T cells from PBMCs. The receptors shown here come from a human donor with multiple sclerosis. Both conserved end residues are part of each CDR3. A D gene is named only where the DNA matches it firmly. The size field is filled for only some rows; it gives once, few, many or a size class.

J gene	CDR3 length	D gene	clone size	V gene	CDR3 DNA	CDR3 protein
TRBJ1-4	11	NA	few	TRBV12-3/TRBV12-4	TGTGCCAGCAGTTTTGGGGAGAAACTGTTTTTT	CASSFGEKLFF
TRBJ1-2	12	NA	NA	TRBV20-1	TGCAGTGCTTCCGGGATGGATTATGGCTACACCTTC	CSASGMDYGYTF
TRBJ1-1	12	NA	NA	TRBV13	TGTGCCAGCCAAAGGGACAACACTGAAGCTTTCTTT	CASQRDNTEAFF
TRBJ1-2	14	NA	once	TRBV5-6	TGTGCCAGCAGCTCCCCCGGGGGAGGACTTGGCTACACCTTC	CASSSPGGGLGYTF
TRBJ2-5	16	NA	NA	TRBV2	TGTGCCAGCAGTGAAGAACCCCCGACAAGAGCGGAGACCCAGTACTTC	CASSEEPPTRAETQYF
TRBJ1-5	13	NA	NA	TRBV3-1	TGTGCCAGCAGCCAAGAGGGGTCGTGGCCCCAGCATTTT	CASSQEGSWPQHF
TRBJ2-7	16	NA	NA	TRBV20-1	TGCAGTGCTAGAGATAGGGGGAAGGGGGGTTGGTACGAGCAGTACTTC	CSARDRGKGGWYEQYF
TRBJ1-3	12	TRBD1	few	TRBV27	TGTGCCTCCGGGACAGGAGGAAACACCATATATTTT	CASGTGGNTIYF
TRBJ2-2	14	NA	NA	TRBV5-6	TGTGCCAGCACCCCCAGGGACGAGCCCGGGGAGCTGTTTTTT	CASTPRDEPGELFF
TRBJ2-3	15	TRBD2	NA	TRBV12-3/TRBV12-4	TGTGCCAGCAGTTCCTCGCGGGGGACTACAGATACGCAGTATTTT	CASSSSRGTTDTQYF
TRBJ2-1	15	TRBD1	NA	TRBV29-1	TGCAGCGTCGGGCCTGCAGGGGGCCTCTACAATGAGCAGTTCTTC	CSVGPAGGLYNEQFF
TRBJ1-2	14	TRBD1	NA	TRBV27	TGTGCCAGCAGTCCGGACAGGGGCGCCGATGGCTACACCTTC	CASSPDRGADGYTF
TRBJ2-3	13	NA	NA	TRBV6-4	TGTGCCAGCAGTGACTCTATGGGTGATACGCAGTATTTT	CASSDSMGDTQYF
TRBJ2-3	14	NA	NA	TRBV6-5	TGTGCCAAATACGGTTCTAGCAGCGAAGATACGCAGTATTTT	CAKYGSSSEDTQYF
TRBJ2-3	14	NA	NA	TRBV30	TGTGCCTGGAGTGACGCGGGATTCACAGATACGCAGTATTTT	CAWSDAGFTDTQYF
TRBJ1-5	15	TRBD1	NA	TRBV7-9	TGTGCCAGCAGCCCAACGGGGACAGGGGATCAGCCCCAGCATTTT	CASSPTGTGDQPQHF
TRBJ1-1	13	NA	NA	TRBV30	TGTGCCTACCTTGGGTTCTCGGGCACTGAAGCTTTCTTT	CAYLGFSGTEAFF
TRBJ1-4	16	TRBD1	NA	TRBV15	TGTGCCACCAGCAGAGGGAGGGACAGCTCAGATGAAAAACTGTTTTTT	CATSRGRDSSDEKLFF
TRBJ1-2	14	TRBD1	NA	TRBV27	TGTGCCAGCAGTTTGGACAGGGTGAACTATGGCTACACCTTC	CASSLDRVNYGYTF
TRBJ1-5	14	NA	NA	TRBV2	TGTGCCAGCAGCTTCAGGTCCCAAAATCAGCCCCAGCATTTT	CASSFRSQNQPQHF
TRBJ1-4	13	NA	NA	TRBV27	TGTGCCAGCAGTGATGAAGGAGACGAAAAACTGTTTTTT	CASSDEGDEKLFF
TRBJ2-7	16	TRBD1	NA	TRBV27	TGTGCCAGCAGTCCATTCGGGACAGGGGACGCGTACGAGCAGTACTTC	CASSPFGTGDAYEQYF
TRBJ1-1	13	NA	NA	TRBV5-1	TGCGCCAGCAGAGAACCGGCGAACACTGAAGCTTTCTTT	CASREPANTEAFF